Here is one T cell receptor (beta chain) with its context. Antigen: not known. Participating donors were healthy, HIV-negative adults free of recent acute infections or vaccinations. Samples underwent the assay at deep level. Clones were read by immunoSEQ multiplex PCR, and TCRdb kept only the in-frame ones, dropping some. The sample consists of fewer than 600,000 clones, roughly four fifths of them appearing once. This specimen belongs to a study of shared clonotypes between healthy human individuals. Study conclusions and caveats: It was only blood that was sampled, and tissue repertoires likely differ. In having few donors, the study represented limited genetic and exposure-history diversity.

The V gene's germline CDR1 is MNHEY and CDR2 SMNVEV (reference sequence). The CDR3 consists of 19 residues. V was clipped by 3 bases and J by 7 bases; unmatched bases: 15. This receptor was taken from a woman aged 40-49 years in good health. Some clones in this sample may be carry-over from other donors' samples. The V gene is TRBV27, the J gene TRBJ2-1; 13 nucleotides align to TRBD2. Sequences were obtained from PBMCs. The CDR3 reads CASSLLGLKLAGGLNEQFF. In nucleotides, the CDR3 is TGTGCCAGCAGTTTGTTAGGGCTCAAACTAGCGGGAGGGTTGAATGAGCAGTTCTTC.